What follows are 10 T cell receptor beta chains derived from one specimen sequenced in a study of shared clonotypes between healthy human individuals. Assay: immunoSEQ multiplex PCR; the TCRdb copy retains only in-frame clones and omits some. The sample shows around 700,000 clones, over 65% of them seen only once. The sample was memory CD4+ T cells sorted from blood. As to subset: CD45RA-negative fraction. The source is a woman in her twenties or thirties in good health.

This clone came up a few times. The same CDR3 can be traced to other DNA sequences in this sample. The rearrangement links TRBV5-1 to TRBJ2-1; D is unresolved. CDR1 is SGHRS, CDR2 YFSETQ, per germline. V gave up 1 base and J gave up 0 bases, with 8 bases separating them. The CDR3 consists of 15 residues. CDR3 sequence reads: CASSLSSGSYNEQFF. The CDR3, as DNA: TGCGCCAGCAGCTTGTCTTCTGGCTCCTACAATGAGCAGTTCTTC. The whole variable domain, remainder taken from reference TRBV5-1 and TRBJ2-1, is KAGVTQTPRYLIKTRGQQVTLSCSPISGHRSVSWYQQTPGQGLQFLFEYFSETQRNKGNFPGRFSGRQFSNSRSEMNVSTLELGDSALYLCASSLSSGSYNEQFFGPGTRLTVL.

The genes are TRBV5-1 and TRBJ1-4, with D maybe TRBD1 (6 bases). CDR3 length equals 14 residues. The germline gives CDR1 SGHRS, CDR2 YFSETQ. The germline V and J ends were trimmed by 4 bases and 4 bases, with 11 bases remaining between them. The CDR3 protein is CASSLDSFNEKLFF. CDR3 in DNA: TGCGCCAGCAGCCTGGACAGTTTTAATGAAAAACTGTTTTTT.

The rearrangement uses TRBV11-2 and TRBJ1-1; TRBD1 matches 9 bases. With V trimmed by 9 bases and J by 3 bases, 8 bases remained unmatched. The length of the CDR3 is 14 residues. Per the germline V gene, CDR1 is SGHAT and CDR2 is FQNNGV. The CDR3 DNA is TGTGCCAGTTCTCCACAGGGGGCGGACACTGAAGCTTTCTTT. Translation: CASSPQGADTEAFF.

The chain has TRBV10-3 and TRBJ1-5, with no clear D. Germline CDR1 and CDR2: ENHRY and SYGVKD. V was shortened by 4 bases and J by 3 bases, with 13 bases between the two germline ends. This CDR3 region has 15 residues. Here the CDR3 DNA reads TGTGCCATCAGTGCTGGTGTATCAATCAATCAGCCCCAGCATTTT. Its translation: CAISAGVSINQPQHF.

This clone was observed a handful of times. The rearrangement joins TRBV5-1 to TRBJ1-5; D ambiguous. The CDR3 length is 15 residues. The germline V gene has CDR1 SGHRS and CDR2 YFSETQ. V gave up 0 bases and J gave up 4 bases, with 11 bases separating them. CDR3 in DNA: TGCGCCAGCAGCTTGGCCGGTAACCAAAATCAGCCCCAGCATTTT. This encodes CASSLAGNQNQPQHF. The complete variable domain, with remaining parts taken from reference TRBV5-1 and TRBJ1-5, reads KAGVTQTPRYLIKTRGQQVTLSCSPISGHRSVSWYQQTPGQGLQFLFEYFSETQRNKGNFPGRFSGRQFSNSRSEMNVSTLELGDSALYLCASSLAGNQNQPQHFGDGTRLSIL.

The chain has TRBV13 and TRBJ2-3; D uncertain. The ends were cut back, 2 bases at V and 2 bases at J, with 8 bases in the middle. This CDR3 is 14 amino acids long. CDR1 is PRHDT and CDR2 is FYEKMQ in the germline V gene (reference sequence). The CDR3 nucleotides read TGTGCCAGCAGCTTACCAGGCATCACAGATACGCAGTATTTT. This gives the protein CASSLPGITDTQYF.

This clone has a handful of counts. V gene TRBV7-6 combines with J gene TRBJ1-2; TRBD1 matches at 7 bases. J was trimmed by 4 bases and V by 3 bases; bases with no gene match: 8. CDR1 is SGHVS, CDR2 FNYEAQ, per germline. The CDR3 is 15 amino acids. CDR3 DNA: TGTGCCAGCAGCTTCCGACAGGGTGCTAGCTATGGCTACACCTTC. The encoded protein is CASSFRQGASYGYTF.

Concerning this clone: Other DNA sequences from this sample encode an identical CDR3 as well. This rearrangement joins TRBV15 to TRBJ1-1, with D possibly being TRBD1 (5 bases). The CDR3 is made up of 15 amino acids. Looked up from germline, CDR1 is LNHNV and CDR2 is YYDKDF (reference sequence). V lost 0 bases, J lost 5 bases, and 13 bases lay in between. DNA for the CDR3: TGTGCCACCAGCAGAGATTCCGGGGGAGGGACTGAAGCTTTCTTT. It codes for CATSRDSGGGTEAFF.

This clone was detected ten times or more. The gene calls are TRBV30 and TRBJ1-5, with D maybe TRBD1 (5 bases). CDR3 length: 13 residues. Germline V gives CDR1 GTSNPN, CDR2 SVGIG (reference sequence). Trimming removed 1 base from V and 6 bases from J, with 10 bases in between. The CDR3 region has the DNA TGTGCCTGGAGTGCAGGGTTGGGTCAGCCCCAGCATTTT. Translation gives CAWSAGLGQPQHF.

The count of this clone is one. Only one base separates this from a far larger clonotype, so it likely reflects a read error. J is TRBJ1-4 and V is TRBV19, with TRBD1 as a possible D gene (6 bases). Germline V gene data show CDR1 as LNHDA and CDR2 as SQIVND (reference sequence). The CDR3 totals 17 residues. CDR3 coding DNA: TGTGTCAGTAACACGGGACAAGGGGTAACAACTAATGAAAAACTGTTTTTT. This translates into CVSNTGQGVTTNEKLFF.